The 24 T cell receptor beta chains in this list originate from one sample, sequenced in a study of cytomegalovirus exposure and HLA in healthy donors (dated by TCRdb to the late 2010s). The protocol used for the library was the immunoSEQ multiplex PCR assay. A mixture of 60 forward primers for TCR Vbeta segments and 13 reverse primers for TCR Jbeta segments was used in the multiplex PCR. The source is immuneACCESS, and TCRdb retained only in-frame sequences with V and J called. Part of the clones is not carried over; for the studies checked, unresolved V genes explain less than half of this, and the remainder is unexplained. Per the sample table, the count is 150,000 to 200,000 clones. The ten largest clones add up to about 2.2% of the sample. Sequencing was done on a sample of PBMCs. These TCRs come from a man aged 30 to 39 in good health and CMV-seronegative.

With regard to this clone: The same CDR3 can be traced to other DNA sequences in this sample. The chain couples TRBV6-5 to TRBJ1-1; tentatively, D is TRBD1 (6 bases). Germline values: CDR1 MNHEY, CDR2 SVGAGI. V gave up 2 bases and J gave up 5 bases, with 9 bases separating them. CDR3 length: 13 amino acids. As DNA, the CDR3 is TGTGCCAGCAGTTACGTAAGGGGGACTGAAGCTTTCTTT. Amino acid sequence: CASSYVRGTEAFF.

V usage is TRBV2 and J usage is TRBJ2-5; 11 bases align to TRBD2. The J segment lost 1 base and the V segment lost 7 bases, leaving 5 bases of the junction unmatched. The CDR3 has 15 amino acids. CDR1 is SNHLY and CDR2 is FYNNEI in the germline V gene. DNA for the CDR3: TGTGCCAGCACCTTAGCGGGAGGGCCCCAAGAGACCCAGTACTTC. Residues: CASTLAGGPQETQYF.

The chain combines TRBV4-2 with TRBJ2-6; D is perhaps TRBD1 (6 bases). CDR3 size: 16 residues. CDR1 LGHNA and CDR2 YNFKEQ come from the germline V gene. Trimming removed 5 bases at V and 0 bases at J, with 11 bases between. CDR3 coding DNA: TGTGCCAGCAGCGGGACAAGGTCCTCTGGGGCCAACGTCCTGACTTTC. As protein: CASSGTRSSGANVLTF.

This chain joins TRBV28 and TRBJ2-1, with 8 bases matching TRBD2. CDR3 length: 16 amino acids. The V gene's germline CDR1 is MDHEN and CDR2 SYDVKM. J gave up 3 bases and V 4 bases, and 8 bases lay outside the gene matches. CDR3 sequence: CASSSSGSSYYNEQFF. In nucleotides, the CDR3 is TGTGCCAGCAGTTCCAGCGGGAGTTCTTACTACAATGAGCAGTTCTTC.

The chain carries TRBV27 and TRBJ1-4; no clear D. V was shortened by 6 bases and J by 8 bases, with 16 bases between the two germline ends. Per germline, CDR1 MNHEY and CDR2 SMNVEV (reference sequence). The CDR3 covers 14 residues. CDR3 nucleotide sequence: TGTGCCAGCAGCGATTCTGGCGGAGGGGAAAAACTGTTTTTT. It is translated as CASSDSGGGEKLFF.

The V gene is TRBV9, the J gene TRBJ2-7; D is undetermined. The CDR3 is made up of 15 amino acids. In germline, CDR1 is SGDLS, CDR2 YYNGEE. The V end was cut by 0 bases, the J end by 3 bases, with 13 bases between. CDR3 in amino acids: CASSVELTVIYEQYF. CDR3 DNA: TGTGCCAGCAGCGTAGAGTTAACGGTTATCTACGAGCAGTACTTC.

CDR3 amino acids: CASSLIGRADTQYF. CDR3 DNA sequence: TGCGCCAGCAGCTTGATCGGGAGGGCAGATACGCAGTATTTT. The chain is built from TRBV5-1 and TRBJ2-3; TRBD2 matches at 8 bases. The J segment lost 4 bases and the V segment lost 1 base, leaving 2 bases of the junction unmatched. Germline lookup yields CDR1 SGHRS and CDR2 YFSETQ. This CDR3 region has 14 residues.

The chain recombines TRBV28 with TRBJ2-1; 11 nucleotides line up with TRBD2. The trim removed 1 base at V and 0 bases at J, leaving 8 bases unmatched. From germline, CDR1 is MDHEN and CDR2 SYDVKM. The CDR3 totals 19 residues. The CDR3 nucleotides read TGTGCCAGCAGTTTATCATGGCCTAGCGGGAGGAGCTCCTACAATGAGCAGTTCTTC. Translation gives CASSLSWPSGRSSYNEQFF. The full variable domain, with the rest looked up from reference TRBV28 and TRBJ2-1, is DVKVTQSSRYLVKRTGEKVFLECVQDMDHENMFWYRQDPGLGLRLIYFSYDVKMKEKGDIPEGYSVSREKKERFSLILESASTNQTSMYLCASSLSWPSGRSSYNEQFFGPGTRLTVL.

The CDR3 DNA reads TGTGCCAGCAGCTTAAGGGGGACCCATTGGGATACGCAGTATTTT. Residues: CASSLRGTHWDTQYF. The rearrangement joins TRBV7-2 to TRBJ2-3, with a possible D match to TRBD1 (6 bases). Per germline, CDR1 SGHTA and CDR2 FQGNSA. CDR3 length: 15 amino acids. V shed 2 bases and J shed 6 bases, with 15 bases lying between them.

This sequence joins TRBV7-2 and TRBJ1-2, with TRBD1 as a possible D gene (6 bases). The CDR3 runs 14 residues. With 5 bases removed from V and 2 bases from J, the gap between germline ends came to 12 bases. CDR1 and CDR2 (germline): SGHTA, FQGNSA. The CDR3 region has the DNA TGTGCCAGCAGCCCTACGCAGGGGAACTATGGCTACACCTTC. Translating gives CASSPTQGNYGYTF.

The chain joins TRBV6-5 to TRBJ2-3, with 8 positions matching TRBD2. The CDR3 runs to 16 residues. Per the germline V gene, CDR1 is MNHEY and CDR2 is SVGAGI. The J segment lost 4 bases and the V segment lost 0 bases, leaving 6 bases of the junction unmatched. CDR3 residues: CASSYSSLAAADTQYF. DNA for the CDR3: TGTGCCAGCAGTTACTCATCACTAGCGGCCGCAGATACGCAGTATTTT.

The rearrangement uses TRBV14 and TRBJ2-2; possibly TRBD1 for D (6 bases). Per germline, CDR1 SGHDN and CDR2 FVKESK. Trimming stripped 6 bases from V and 6 bases from J, with 14 bases between. The CDR3 is made up of 14 amino acids. The CDR3 DNA follows: TGTGCCAGCAGGAACAAGGGGGTCCCCGGGGAGCTGTTTTTT. As protein: CASRNKGVPGELFF.

The V call is TRBV6-1, the J call TRBJ2-2, with 11 positions matching TRBD2. The CDR3 has 15 amino acids. J lost 6 bases, V lost 3 bases, and 3 bases had no gene match. Germline V gives CDR1 MNHNS, CDR2 SASEGT. The CDR3 DNA follows: TGTGCCAGCAGTGATCTAGCGGGAGGCCCCGGGGAGCTGTTTTTT. Translated: CASSDLAGGPGELFF.

V is TRBV6-5 and J is TRBJ2-2, with 7 bases fitting TRBD1. The germline V gene has CDR1 MNHEY and CDR2 SVGAGI. The CDR3 totals 14 residues. The junction had 2 bases not matched to a gene; V was cut back by 5 bases and J by 2 bases. The CDR3 reads CASSTGVNTGELFF. The CDR3 DNA is TGTGCCAGCAGTACAGGGGTAAACACCGGGGAGCTGTTTTTT.

CDR3 sequence reads: CASGFQGDGQYF. The CDR3 nucleotides are TGTGCCAGCGGGTTCCAAGGAGACGGGCAGTACTTC. V usage is TRBV2 and J usage is TRBJ2-7; no firm D call. This CDR3 has 12 residues. Trimming took off 8 bases at V and 9 bases at J, with 17 bases between the two ends. The V gene's germline CDR1 is SNHLY and CDR2 FYNNEI.

The V and J genes are TRBV5-1 and TRBJ2-1; D perhaps matches TRBD2 (5 bases). V lost 5 bases and J 3 bases, leaving 18 bases between the germline ends. This CDR3 spans 16 amino acids. Germline V gene data show CDR1 as SGHRS and CDR2 as YFSETQ. CDR3 residues: CASRSAQLEGYNEQFF. CDR3 nucleotides: TGCGCCAGCAGGTCGGCGCAACTAGAAGGCTACAATGAGCAGTTCTTC. The full variable domain, its missing parts supplied by reference TRBV5-1 and TRBJ2-1, is KAGVTQTPRYLIKTRGQQVTLSCSPISGHRSVSWYQQTPGQGLQFLFEYFSETQRNKGNFPGRFSGRQFSNSRSEMNVSTLELGDSALYLCASRSAQLEGYNEQFFGPGTRLTVL.

The chain links TRBV18 to TRBJ1-4, with a possible D match to TRBD1 (6 bases). Germline V gene data show CDR1 as KGHSH and CDR2 as LQKENI. CDR3 size: 15 residues. Trimming removed 3 bases at V and 3 bases at J, with 11 bases between. CDR3 nucleotides: TGTGCCAGCTCACCCCGGGCAGGGGCTAATGAAAAACTGTTTTTT. Translated: CASSPRAGANEKLFF. Based on the CDR3 plus reference TRBV18 and TRBJ1-4, the full variable domain is NAGVMQNPRHLVRRRGQEARLRCSPMKGHSHVYWYRQLPEEGLKFMVYLQKENIIDESGMPKERFSAEFPKEGPSILRIQQVVRGDSAAYFCASSPRAGANEKLFFGSGTQLSVL.

The V gene is TRBV28, the J gene TRBJ1-3; possible D gene TRBD1, 6 bases. The CDR3 loop spans 16 amino acids. Trimming shortened V by 5 bases and J by 0 bases, and 14 bases separated the two germline ends. The germline gives CDR1 MDHEN, CDR2 SYDVKM. CDR3 DNA sequence: TGTGCCAGCAGTATGCATTGGACAGTCTCTGGAAACACCATATATTTT. Protein: CASSMHWTVSGNTIYF.

The CDR3 DNA follows: TGTGCCAGCAGCTCCAACGTTTTGAAGGGAGGCAATCAGCCCCAGCATTTT. Encoded protein: CASSSNVLKGGNQPQHF. This chain links TRBV7-8 with TRBJ1-5; D call uncertain. CDR1 is SGHVS and CDR2 is FQNEAQ in the germline V gene. The length of the CDR3 is 17 residues. V shed 4 bases and J shed 2 bases, with 18 bases lying between them. The full variable domain, with the rest looked up from reference TRBV7-8 and TRBJ1-5, is GAGVSQSPRYKVAKRGQDVALRCDPISGHVSLFWYQQALGQGPEFLTYFQNEAQLDKSGLPSDRFFAERPEGSVSTLKIQRTQQEDSAVYLCASSSNVLKGGNQPQHFGDGTRLSIL.

This chain uses TRBV6-4 with TRBJ2-3; 11 bases fit TRBD1. Germline V gene lookup returns CDR1 MRHNA and CDR2 SNTAGT. The CDR3 runs to 15 residues. V dropped 3 bases and J dropped 4; count of bases not matched to a gene: 3. The CDR3 DNA reads TGTGCCAGCAGTGAAGGGGGACAGGGGGCAGATACGCAGTATTTT. Amino acids: CASSEGGQGADTQYF.

The CDR3 protein is CASSFAGNQPQHF. The CDR3 coding sequence is TGCGCCAGCAGCTTCGCCGGGAATCAGCCCCAGCATTTT. The chain combines TRBV5-1 with TRBJ1-5; D is uncertain. CDR1 is SGHRS and CDR2 is YFSETQ in the germline V gene. The CDR3 covers 13 residues. Trimming took 2 bases from V and 4 from J, leaving 7 bases between them.

The rearrangement uses TRBV7-3 and TRBJ2-2; 8 positions match TRBD2. The V and J ends lost 8 bases and 7 bases, in that order; junction bases with no gene match: 9. The CDR3 contains 14 residues. Per germline, CDR1 SGHTA and CDR2 FQGTGA. The CDR3 is CASGRGGADGELFF. CDR3 in DNA: TGTGCCAGCGGCCGGGGGGGGGCTGACGGGGAGCTGTTTTTT.

The chain recombines TRBV11-2 with TRBJ1-5, with D perhaps matching TRBD1 (6 bases). The CDR3 consists of 13 residues. Trimming removed 5 bases from V and 4 bases from J, with 9 bases in between. Per the germline V gene, CDR1 is SGHAT and CDR2 is FQNNGV. The CDR3 here is CASSPGQNQPQHF. CDR3 sequence (DNA): TGTGCCAGCAGCCCAGGACAGAATCAGCCCCAGCATTTT.

The chain carries TRBV18 and TRBJ1-1; 8 bases are a match to TRBD1. This CDR3 has 17 residues. The V segment lost 0 bases and the J segment 6 bases; nucleotides outside the gene matches: 12. The germline V gene encodes CDR1 KGHSH and CDR2 LQKENI. The chain's CDR3 is CASSPPDRDGTRSEAFF. The CDR3, as DNA: TGTGCCAGCTCACCACCGGACAGGGACGGTACCCGGTCTGAAGCTTTCTTT.